This T cell receptor (beta chain) appears in the sequencing data of a study of cytomegalovirus exposure and HLA in healthy donors. Whole-study context: The roughly 100 million unique TCR beta sequences, from roughly 170 million T cells, were found by an earlier analysis.

Primers for the PCR totalled 60 Vbeta and 13 Jbeta. Only in-frame clones appear in the TCRdb table, and some are missing; sequencing was by immunoSEQ multiplex PCR. The sample includes about 150,000 clones, roughly 70% of them seen just once. Findings and limits, study-wide: Excluded were some V segments that proved indistinguishable, including TRBV6-2 and TRBV6-3. Per published reports, the classifier diagnosed cytomegalovirus status with high specificity and sensitivity. DRB1 had the most TCR associations and HLA-C the fewest, a later analysis found, with rates varying by HLA locus.

The germline gives CDR1 SGHAT, CDR2 FQDESV (reference sequence). The CDR3 totals 13 residues. V lost 3 bases to trimming and J lost 3 bases, with 6 bases between them. As for this clone: The antigen remains undetermined.

This receptor was obtained from a woman aged 60-75 years in good health and CMV-seropositive. The chain recombines TRBV11-1 with TRBJ2-1; perhaps TRBD1 as D (6 bases). Sample: PBMCs. The CDR3 region is CASSFRGYNEQFF. In DNA form, the CDR3 reads TGTGCCAGCAGCTTCAGGGGCTACAATGAGCAGTTCTTC. Full variable domain (remainder filled in from reference TRBV11-1 and TRBJ2-1): EAEVAQSPRYKITEKSQAVAFWCDPISGHATLYWYRQILGQGPELLVQFQDESVVDDSQLPKDRFSAERLKGVDSTLKIQPAELGDSAMYLCASSFRGYNEQFFGPGTRLTVL.